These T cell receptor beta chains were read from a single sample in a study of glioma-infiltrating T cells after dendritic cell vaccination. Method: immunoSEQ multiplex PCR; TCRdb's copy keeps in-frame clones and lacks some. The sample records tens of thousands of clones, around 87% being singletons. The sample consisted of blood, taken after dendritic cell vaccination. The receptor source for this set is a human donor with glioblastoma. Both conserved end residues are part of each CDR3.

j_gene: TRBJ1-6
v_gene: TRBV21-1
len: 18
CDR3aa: CASSKESGQGAINSPLHF

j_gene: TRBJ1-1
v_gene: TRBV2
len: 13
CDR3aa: CASRTTGATEAFF

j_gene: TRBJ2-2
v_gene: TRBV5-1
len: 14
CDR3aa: CASSRGGNTGELFF

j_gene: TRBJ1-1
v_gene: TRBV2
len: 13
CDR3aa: CASGGTVNTEAFF

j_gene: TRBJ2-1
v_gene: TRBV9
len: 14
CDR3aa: CASSPFGNYNEQFF

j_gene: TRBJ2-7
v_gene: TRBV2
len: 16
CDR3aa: CASSEGPAHGSYEQYF

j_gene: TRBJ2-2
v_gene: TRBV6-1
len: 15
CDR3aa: CASTKGQGDTGELFF

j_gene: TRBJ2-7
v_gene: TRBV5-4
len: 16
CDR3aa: CASSPPRASGNNEQYF

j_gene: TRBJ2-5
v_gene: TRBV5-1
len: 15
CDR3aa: CASTRVGGAVETQYF

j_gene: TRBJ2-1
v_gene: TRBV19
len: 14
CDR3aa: CATQNIGGSNEQFF

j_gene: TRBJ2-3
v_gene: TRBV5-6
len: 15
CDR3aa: CASSLTRARTDTQYF

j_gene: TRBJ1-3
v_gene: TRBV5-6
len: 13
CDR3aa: CASSSDSGNTIYF

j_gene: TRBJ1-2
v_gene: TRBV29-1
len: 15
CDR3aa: CSVEGNRLPGMGYTF

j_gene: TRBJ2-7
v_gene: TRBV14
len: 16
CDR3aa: CASSQLLAGGGYEQYF

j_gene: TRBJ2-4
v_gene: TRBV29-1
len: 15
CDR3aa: CSVEGGAGVKNIQYF

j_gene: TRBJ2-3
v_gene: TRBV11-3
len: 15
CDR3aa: CASSLAGESTDTQYF

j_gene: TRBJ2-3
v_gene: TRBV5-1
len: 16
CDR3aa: CASSLVGTTGTDTQYF